These 5 T cell receptor beta chains were sequenced from one sample in a study of graft-versus-host responses after intestinal transplantation. Sequencing was performed with immunoSEQ multiplex PCR; in TCRdb, only in-frame clones are kept and a portion is missing. The table records almost 70,000 clones, roughly 92% of them present only once. Specimen: bone marrow, collected 734 days after intestinal transplantation. The receptor set was obtained from a human patient who received an intestinal transplant, so some T cells may come from the graft donor.

This clone was recorded only once. The rearrangement joins TRBV6-6 to TRBJ1-1; D possibly corresponds to TRBD1 (5 bases). Trimming pared 7 bases from V and 3 bases from J, leaving 9 bases between. Germline CDR1 reads MNHNY; CDR2 reads SVGAGI (reference sequence). This CDR3 region has 12 residues. CDR3 coding DNA: TGTGCCAGCACCTGGGGGGACACTGAAGCTTTCTTT. Amino acid sequence: CASTWGDTEAFF.

The chain links TRBV10-2 to TRBJ2-3; 13 bases are a match to TRBD2. The CDR3 extends over 15 amino acids. Germline loops: CDR1 WSHSY, CDR2 SAAADI. With 6 bases clipped from V and 4 bases from J, the junction kept 4 bases outside the gene matches. In DNA form, the CDR3 reads TGCGCCAGCAGAAGGACTAGCGGGAGTGCAGATACGCAGTATTTT. Translation: CASRRTSGSADTQYF.

The rearrangement joins TRBV19 to TRBJ2-7, with a weak D call TRBD1 (6 bases). Per the germline V gene, CDR1 is LNHDA and CDR2 is SQIVND (reference sequence). The CDR3 runs 14 residues. V lost 6 bases and J 2 bases, leaving 14 bases between the germline ends. CDR3 bases: TGTGCCAGTAGCGACTCGACAGGTCCCTACGAGCAGTACTTC. Translated: CASSDSTGPYEQYF.

V and J are TRBV29-1 and TRBJ1-1, with 7 bases identical to TRBD1. Germline-derived CDR1 and CDR2 are SQVTM and ANQGSEA. The CDR3 totals 13 residues. The trim removed 7 bases at V and 1 base at J, leaving 6 bases unmatched. The CDR3 region is CSAKGQKNTEAFF. CDR3 in DNA: TGCAGCGCAAAGGGACAGAAGAACACTGAAGCTTTCTTT.

The V call is TRBV7-9, the J call TRBJ2-4, with 8 nucleotides matching TRBD1. Unmatched junction bases numbered 8, after V lost 4 bases and J lost 9 bases. This CDR3 region has 14 residues. Germline V gene lookup returns CDR1 SEHNR and CDR2 FQNEAQ (reference sequence). The CDR3 DNA is TGTGCCAGCAGCTCAGGACAGGGTTTTGCCATTCAGTACTTC. It yields the protein CASSSGQGFAIQYF.